The next 30 T cell receptor beta chains were all read from a single sample in a study of T cell responses to AZD1222 COVID-19 vaccine. Some clones are missing from TCRdb's copy, which holds only in-frame ones; the method was immunoSEQ multiplex PCR. Of around 100,000 clones listed, approximately 86% were seen once; the top ten hold 4.5% to 6%. This specimen was peripheral blood, taken on day 0 of AZD1222 vaccination. These receptors were collected from an adult in good health.

This clone was found a few times. The chain carries TRBV28 and TRBJ1-5; D is ambiguous. Germline V lookup: CDR1 MDHEN, CDR2 SYDVKM. V was trimmed by 5 bases and J by 7 bases, leaving 18 bases between them. CDR3 length equals 15 residues. The CDR3 spells CASSPPLGLGQPQHF. In DNA form, the CDR3 reads TGTGCCAGCAGTCCGCCTTTAGGGTTGGGACAGCCCCAGCATTTT.

This clone was recorded only once. V and J are TRBV19 and TRBJ1-4, with a possible D match to TRBD1 (5 bases). V gave up 5 bases and J gave up 5 bases, with 18 bases separating them. The CDR3 runs to 16 residues. Looked up from germline, CDR1 is LNHDA and CDR2 is SQIVND (reference sequence). The CDR3 DNA is TGTGCCAGTAGTGTCCGGTCCGGGACTTTAAATGAAAAACTGTTTTTT. Amino acids: CASSVRSGTLNEKLFF.

The chain links TRBV18 to TRBJ1-3; D not resolved. Germline V gives CDR1 KGHSH, CDR2 LQKENI. V gave up 0 bases and J gave up 4 bases, with 7 bases separating them. The CDR3 extends over 14 amino acids. The CDR3 nucleotides read TGTGCCAGCTCACCACCGGGATCAGGAAACACCATATATTTT. Amino acid sequence: CASSPPGSGNTIYF.

Of note for this clone: Additional DNA sequences in this sample encode the identical CDR3. The chain joins TRBV7-2 to TRBJ2-2, with TRBD2 matching over 7 bases. Germline V lookup: CDR1 SGHTA, CDR2 FQGNSA. This CDR3 spans 15 amino acids. V shed 3 bases, J shed 5 bases, and the junction held 6 bases outside the gene matches. This CDR3 is CASSLRLAGTGELFF. The CDR3 DNA reads TGTGCCAGCAGCTTGAGACTAGCAGGGACCGGGGAGCTGTTTTTT.

Only one count was recorded for this clone. The CDR3 nucleotides are TGTGCCAGAAGGGTATCCGCGGGAGAGGGTCAGCCCCAGCATTTT. It translates to CARRVSAGEGQPQHF. The chain is built from TRBV5-3 and TRBJ1-5; D is unclear. TRBV5-3 is sorted into the ORF group, with uncertain function. CDR3 size: 15 residues. V was pared by 5 bases and J by 6 bases, with 18 bases between.

V gene TRBV27 combines with J gene TRBJ2-7, with 12 bases that match TRBD2. With 3 bases clipped from V and 3 bases from J, the junction kept 3 bases outside the gene matches. The CDR3 length is 15 residues. Germline CDR1 MNHEY, CDR2 SMNVEV (reference sequence). In DNA, the CDR3 is TGTGCCAGCAGTTTCGTGACTAGCGGGAGCTACGAGCAGTACTTC. Amino acid sequence: CASSFVTSGSYEQYF.

The sample holds a few counts of this clone. The genes are TRBV28 and TRBJ1-5; weak D call: TRBD1 (5 bases). CDR1 and CDR2 from the germline V gene are MDHEN and SYDVKM. V gave up 3 bases and J gave up 11 bases, with 14 bases separating them. The CDR3 is made up of 13 amino acids. The CDR3 is CASSFTGPGTQHF. The CDR3 region has the DNA TGTGCCAGCAGTTTCACAGGTCCAGGGACCCAGCATTTT. The entire variable domain, with the rest obtained from reference TRBV28 and TRBJ1-5, is as follows: DVKVTQSSRYLVKRTGEKVFLECVQDMDHENMFWYRQDPGLGLRLIYFSYDVKMKEKGDIPEGYSVSREKKERFSLILESASTNQTSMYLCASSFTGPGTQHFGDGTRLSIL.

The chain recombines TRBV2 with TRBJ1-5; TRBD1 is a possible D gene (5 bases). The CDR3 runs 14 residues. Trimming cost V 4 bases and J 4 bases, with 11 bases left between them. Germline CDR1 SNHLY, CDR2 FYNNEI. CDR3 sequence reads: CASSAAGANQPQHF. The CDR3, as DNA: TGTGCCAGCAGTGCCGCCGGGGCTAATCAGCCCCAGCATTTT.

The genes are TRBV5-1 and TRBJ2-3; a weak D match, TRBD1 (6 bases). Trimming stripped 2 bases from V and 0 bases from J, with 10 bases between. The CDR3 is 15 residues long. The V gene's germline CDR1 is SGHRS and CDR2 YFSETQ. CDR3 region: CASSFTGYSTDTQYF. The CDR3 DNA follows: TGCGCCAGCAGCTTTACAGGGTACAGCACAGATACGCAGTATTTT.

This clone was observed a few times. The chain carries TRBV6-5 and TRBJ2-1; D unresolved. CDR1 is MNHEY and CDR2 is SVGAGI in the germline V gene. This CDR3 is built from 16 residues. Between the trimmed V and J ends, which lost 3 bases and 0 bases, there was a span of 12 bases. CDR3 sequence reads: CASSYLPLVSYNEQFF. The CDR3 DNA reads as TGTGCCAGCAGTTATCTTCCACTTGTCTCCTACAATGAGCAGTTCTTC.

The rearrangement uses TRBV4-3 and TRBJ1-3, with D possibly TRBD1 on 5 matching bases. Looked up from germline, CDR1 is LGHNA and CDR2 is YSLEER. The CDR3 is 16 residues long. V shed 0 bases and J shed 4 bases, with 13 bases lying between them. The CDR3 sequence: CASSQEWGLSGNTIYF. CDR3 DNA: TGCGCCAGCAGCCAAGAATGGGGGTTGTCGGGAAACACCATATATTTT.

The genes are TRBV6-5 and TRBJ2-1; unclear D gene. Trimming took 8 bases from V and 14 from J, leaving 22 bases between them. Germline V lookup: CDR1 MNHEY, CDR2 SVGAGI. There are 13 residues in the CDR3. CDR3 nucleotide sequence: TGTGCCAGCGGAAAAACCCGGGCCGAAAGGGAGTTCTTC. Translation gives CASGKTRAEREFF.

The CDR3 DNA sequence: TGTGCCAGCAGCGTAACTAGCGGGGGCTACAATGAGCAGTTCTTC. Translating gives CASSVTSGGYNEQFF. This chain uses TRBV7-8 with TRBJ2-1, with 11 nucleotides matching TRBD2. Germline CDR1 reads SGHVS; CDR2 reads FQNEAQ. V lost 5 bases, J lost 3 bases, and 3 bases stayed unmatched. CDR3 length equals 15 residues.

The chain carries TRBV2 and TRBJ2-7, with D unclear. Trimming shortened V by 7 bases and J by 4 bases, and 11 bases separated the two germline ends. This CDR3 is built from 12 residues. Germline CDR1 reads SNHLY; CDR2 reads FYNNEI. CDR3 DNA sequence: TGTGCCAGCAAGGTCATGCCTTACGAGCAGTACTTC. Its translation: CASKVMPYEQYF.

The chain employs TRBV6-6 and TRBJ2-7; D perhaps matches TRBD1 (6 bases). Germline values: CDR1 MNHNY, CDR2 SVGAGI (reference sequence). This CDR3 is built from 14 residues. V was trimmed by 3 bases and J by 2 bases, leaving 11 bases between them. In DNA form, the CDR3 reads TGTGCCAGCAGTTATGGGACACCAACCTACGAGCAGTACTTC. It is translated as CASSYGTPTYEQYF.

The gene calls are TRBV28 and TRBJ1-3; D ambiguous. CDR3 length equals 14 residues. The V and J ends lost 5 bases and 4 bases respectively, with 12 bases between them. Germline V gene lookup returns CDR1 MDHEN and CDR2 SYDVKM. In DNA, the CDR3 is TGTGCCAGCAGTCCAAACTGGACCGGAAACACCATATATTTT. Its protein product is CASSPNWTGNTIYF.

V is TRBV2 and J is TRBJ2-5, with 9 bases matching TRBD2. The CDR3 covers 14 residues. From germline, CDR1 is SNHLY and CDR2 FYNNEI. With 6 bases clipped from V and 3 bases from J, the junction kept 5 bases outside the gene matches. The CDR3 region is CASRGERGEETQYF. The DNA of the CDR3 is TGTGCCAGCAGGGGGGAGCGGGGGGAAGAGACCCAGTACTTC. Looking up the rest from reference TRBV2 and TRBJ2-5 gives the full variable domain: EPEVTQTPSHQVTQMGQEVILRCVPISNHLYFYWYRQILGQKVEFLVSFYNNEISEKSEIFDDQFSVERPDGSNFTLKIRSTKLEDSAMYFCASRGERGEETQYFGPGTRLLVL.

The chain has TRBV7-3 and TRBJ1-3, with D unresolved. V was clipped by 0 bases and J by 1 base, with 7 bases between them. Germline V gene sequence: CDR1 SGHTA, CDR2 FQGTGA. This CDR3 has 15 residues. The CDR3 sequence is CASSLTGDSGNTIYF. The CDR3 coding sequence is TGTGCCAGCAGCTTAACCGGGGATTCTGGAAACACCATATATTTT. The full variable domain, in which reference TRBV7-3 and TRBJ1-3 provide the parts outside the CDR3, is GAGVSQTPSNKVTEKGKYVELRCDPISGHTALYWYRQSLGQGPEFLIYFQGTGAADDSGLPNDRFFAVRPEGSVSTLKIQRTERGDSAVYLCASSLTGDSGNTIYFGEGSWLTVV.

The rearrangement uses TRBV28 and TRBJ1-1, with TRBD1 identical over 10 bases. The CDR3 contains 15 residues. Trimming took 2 bases from V and 3 from J; bases not matched to a gene: 3. Germline values: CDR1 MDHEN, CDR2 SYDVKM. The CDR3 coding sequence is TGTGCCAGCAGTTTAGTGGGGACAGGGGACACTGAAGCTTTCTTT. Encoded protein: CASSLVGTGDTEAFF.

V usage is TRBV9 and J usage is TRBJ2-2; 8 bases are shared with TRBD1. CDR1 SGDLS and CDR2 YYNGEE come from the germline V gene. This CDR3 contains 15 residues. The trim removed 2 bases at V and 2 bases at J, leaving 2 bases unmatched. This chain's CDR3 is CASSVAGGNTGELFF. CDR3 in DNA: TGTGCCAGCAGCGTGGCAGGGGGCAACACCGGGGAGCTGTTTTTT.

CDR3 sequence (DNA): TGTGCCAGCAGCCACAGGTTTAGCTACGAGCAGTACTTC. Its translation: CASSHRFSYEQYF. The chain joins TRBV7-8 to TRBJ2-7; TRBD1 might be the D (5 bases). The germline V gene encodes CDR1 SGHVS and CDR2 FQNEAQ. The CDR3 consists of 13 residues. V dropped 5 bases and J dropped 3 bases, with 11 bases sitting between them.

The chain is built from TRBV5-4 and TRBJ2-3, with TRBD2 identical over 15 bases. The CDR3 runs to 18 residues. CDR1 and CDR2 from the germline V gene are SGHNT and YYREEE (reference sequence). The J segment lost 3 bases and the V segment lost 4 bases, leaving 9 bases of the junction unmatched. CDR3 nucleotide sequence: TGTGCCAGCAGCCCCGGACTAGCGGGAGGGCCGGTTACAGATACGCAGTATTTT. Translated: CASSPGLAGGPVTDTQYF.

The chain employs TRBV5-4 and TRBJ1-2; TRBD1 is a possible D gene (6 bases). CDR1 is SGHNT, CDR2 YYREEE, per germline (reference sequence). The germline V and J ends were trimmed by 4 bases and 8 bases, with 15 bases remaining between them. This CDR3 contains 13 residues. CDR3 sequence: CASSPDSTGGYTF. The CDR3 DNA follows: TGTGCCAGCAGCCCGGACAGTACTGGGGGCTACACCTTC.

This clone was seen more than once but under ten times. The chain recombines TRBV3-1 (or the pseudogene TRBV3-2) with TRBJ2-7; 7 nucleotides match TRBD2. CDR1 is LGHDT and CDR2 is YNNKEL in the germline V gene (reference sequence). The CDR3 covers 14 residues. J gave up 2 bases and V 2 bases, and 3 bases lay outside the gene matches. DNA for the CDR3: TGTGCCAGCAGCCAACGGGCGGGAGCCTACGAGCAGTACTTC. As protein: CASSQRAGAYEQYF.

V gene TRBV19 combines with J gene TRBJ2-2, with TRBD2 identical over 8 bases. Germline-derived CDR1 and CDR2 are LNHDA and SQIVND (reference sequence). The CDR3 has 14 residues. The trim removed 6 bases at V and 4 bases at J, leaving 4 bases unmatched. The CDR3 reads CASRYGGATGELFF. CDR3 bases: TGTGCCAGTAGGTACGGGGGGGCCACCGGGGAGCTGTTTTTT. Full variable domain (outside the CDR3, taken from reference TRBV19 and TRBJ2-2): DGGITQSPKYLFRKEGQNVTLSCEQNLNHDAMYWYRQDPGQGLRLIYYSQIVNDFQKGDIAEGYSVSREKKESFPLTVTSAQKNPTAFYLCASRYGGATGELFFGEGSRLTVL.

The chain couples TRBV7-2 to TRBJ1-2; D gene uncertain. Per the germline V gene, CDR1 is SGHTA and CDR2 is FQGNSA. With 0 bases removed from V and 4 bases from J, the gap between germline ends came to 6 bases. The CDR3 extends over 13 amino acids. CDR3 sequence reads: CASSLAHLYGYTF. The CDR3 region has the DNA TGTGCCAGCAGCTTAGCACACCTCTATGGCTACACCTTC.

This sequence joins TRBV2 and TRBJ2-1, with 7 positions matching TRBD1. Germline CDR1 is SNHLY and CDR2 is FYNNEI. V shed 4 bases and J 8 bases; nucleotides not matched to a gene: 2. This CDR3 comprises 12 residues. CDR3 DNA: TGTGCCAGCAGTGGACAGGGCGATGAGCAGTTCTTC. This codes for CASSGQGDEQFF.

The genes are TRBV10-1 and TRBJ2-3; TRBD2 aligns across 10 bases. Germline V gene data show CDR1 as WNHNN and CDR2 as SYGVQD (reference sequence). This CDR3 comprises 16 residues. Germline trimming cut 9 bases from V and 0 bases from J; bases unmatched to any gene: 9. The CDR3: CARLRSGRPSTDTQYF. CDR3 DNA: TGCGCCAGATTACGTAGCGGGAGGCCTAGCACAGATACGCAGTATTTT.

The chain uses TRBV7-3 and TRBJ1-6; 7 bases agree with TRBD1. CDR1 SGHTA and CDR2 FQGTGA come from the germline V gene. This CDR3 comprises 16 residues. Germline trimming cut 6 bases from V and 8 bases from J; bases unmatched to any gene: 13. CDR3 sequence (DNA): TGTGCCAGCAGTTACGGTGGCAGGGGGGCTGATTCACCCCTCCACTTT. It specifies CASSYGGRGADSPLHF.

This sequence joins TRBV2 and TRBJ2-7; 10 bases line up with TRBD1. The germline V gene encodes CDR1 SNHLY and CDR2 FYNNEI. The V and J ends lost 6 bases and 6 bases, in that order; junction bases with no gene match: 2. The CDR3 has 12 residues. CDR3 in DNA: TGTGCCAGCAGGGACAGGGGGAGCGAGCAGTACTTC. Its protein is CASRDRGSEQYF.